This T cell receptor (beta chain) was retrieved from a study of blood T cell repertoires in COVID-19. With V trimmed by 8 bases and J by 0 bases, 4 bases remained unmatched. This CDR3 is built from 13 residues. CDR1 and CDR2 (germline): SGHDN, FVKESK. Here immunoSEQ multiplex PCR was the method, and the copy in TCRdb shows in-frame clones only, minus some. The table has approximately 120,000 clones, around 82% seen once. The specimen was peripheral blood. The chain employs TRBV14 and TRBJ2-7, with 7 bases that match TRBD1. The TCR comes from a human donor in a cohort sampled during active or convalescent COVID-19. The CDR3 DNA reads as TGTGCCAGCGGGGACAGAATCTCCTACGAGCAGTACTTC. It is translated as CASGDRISYEQYF.